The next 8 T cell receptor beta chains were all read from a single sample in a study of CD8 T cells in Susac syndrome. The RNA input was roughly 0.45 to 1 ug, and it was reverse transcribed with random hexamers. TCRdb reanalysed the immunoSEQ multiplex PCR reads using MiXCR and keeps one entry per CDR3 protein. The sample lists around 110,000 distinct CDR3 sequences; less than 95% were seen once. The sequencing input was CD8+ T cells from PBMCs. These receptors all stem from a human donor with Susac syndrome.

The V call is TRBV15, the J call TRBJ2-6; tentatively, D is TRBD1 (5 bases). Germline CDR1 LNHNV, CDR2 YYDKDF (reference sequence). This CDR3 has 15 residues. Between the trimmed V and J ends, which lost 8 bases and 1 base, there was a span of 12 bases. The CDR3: CATYSPGSGANVLTF. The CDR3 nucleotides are TGTGCCACCTACTCCCCAGGGTCTGGGGCCAACGTCCTGACTTTC.

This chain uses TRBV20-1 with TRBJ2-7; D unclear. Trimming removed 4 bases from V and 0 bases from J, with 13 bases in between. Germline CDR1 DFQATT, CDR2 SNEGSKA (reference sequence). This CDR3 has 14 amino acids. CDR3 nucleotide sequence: TGCAGTGCTATCTTCGGATGGGCCTCCTACGAGCAGTACTTC. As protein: CSAIFGWASYEQYF.

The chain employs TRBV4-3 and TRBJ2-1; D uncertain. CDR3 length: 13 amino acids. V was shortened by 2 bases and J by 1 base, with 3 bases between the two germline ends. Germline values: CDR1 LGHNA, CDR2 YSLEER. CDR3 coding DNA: TGCGCCAGCAGCCAAACTTCCTACAATGAGCAGTTCTTC. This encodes CASSQTSYNEQFF.

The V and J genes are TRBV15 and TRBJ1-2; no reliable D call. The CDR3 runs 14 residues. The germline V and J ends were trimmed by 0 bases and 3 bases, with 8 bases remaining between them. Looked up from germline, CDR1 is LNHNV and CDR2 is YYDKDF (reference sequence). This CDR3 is CATSRDDGDYGYTF. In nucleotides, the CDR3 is TGTGCCACCAGCAGAGATGATGGGGACTATGGCTACACCTTC.

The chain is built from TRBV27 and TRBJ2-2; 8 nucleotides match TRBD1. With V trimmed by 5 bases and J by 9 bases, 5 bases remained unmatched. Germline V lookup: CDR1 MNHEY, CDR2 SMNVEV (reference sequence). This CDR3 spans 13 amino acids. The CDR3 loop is CASSPSGGWELFF. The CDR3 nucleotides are TGTGCCAGCAGTCCCTCAGGGGGCTGGGAGCTGTTTTTT.

CDR3 residues: CASSWSQEGIGELFF. The CDR3 DNA reads as TGTGCCAGCAGCTGGTCCCAGGAAGGGATCGGGGAGCTGTTTTTT. J is TRBJ2-2 and V is TRBV7-9; D is uncertain. V was shortened by 4 bases and J by 7 bases, with 16 bases between the two germline ends. Per the germline V gene, CDR1 is SEHNR and CDR2 is FQNEAQ (reference sequence). The length of the CDR3 is 15 residues.

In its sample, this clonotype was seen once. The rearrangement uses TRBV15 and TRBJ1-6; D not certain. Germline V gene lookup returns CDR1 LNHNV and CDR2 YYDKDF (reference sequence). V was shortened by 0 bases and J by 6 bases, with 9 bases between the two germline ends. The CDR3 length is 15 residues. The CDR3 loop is CATSRDGGLNSPLHF. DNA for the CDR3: TGTGCCACCAGCAGAGACGGAGGCCTTAATTCACCCCTCCACTTT.

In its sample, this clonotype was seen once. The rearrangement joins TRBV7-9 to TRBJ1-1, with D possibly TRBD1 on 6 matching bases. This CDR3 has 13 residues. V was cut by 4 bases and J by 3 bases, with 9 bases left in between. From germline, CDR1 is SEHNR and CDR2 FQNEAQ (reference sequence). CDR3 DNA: TGTGCCAGCAGCTCAGGACAGCACACTGAAGCTTTCTTT. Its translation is CASSSGQHTEAFF.